This T cell receptor (beta chain) was observed in a study of T cell responses to AZD1222 COVID-19 vaccine. Clones were read by immunoSEQ multiplex PCR, and TCRdb kept only the in-frame ones, dropping some. Of 140,000 to 150,000 clones listed, around 92% are singletons. Germline V CDR1 and CDR2: SGHDT, YYEEEE. The CDR3 runs to 16 residues. With V trimmed by 0 bases and J by 4 bases, 9 bases remained unmatched. The clonotype was recovered from an adult who received the AZD1222 COVID-19 vaccine. The rearrangement joins TRBV5-6 to TRBJ2-7; 8 bases align to TRBD1. Sequenced material: peripheral blood, taken 28 days after the second AZD1222 dose. CDR3 loop: CASSLANPGGLYEQYF. The CDR3 bases are TGTGCCAGCAGCTTGGCGAATCCAGGGGGCCTTTACGAGCAGTACTTC.